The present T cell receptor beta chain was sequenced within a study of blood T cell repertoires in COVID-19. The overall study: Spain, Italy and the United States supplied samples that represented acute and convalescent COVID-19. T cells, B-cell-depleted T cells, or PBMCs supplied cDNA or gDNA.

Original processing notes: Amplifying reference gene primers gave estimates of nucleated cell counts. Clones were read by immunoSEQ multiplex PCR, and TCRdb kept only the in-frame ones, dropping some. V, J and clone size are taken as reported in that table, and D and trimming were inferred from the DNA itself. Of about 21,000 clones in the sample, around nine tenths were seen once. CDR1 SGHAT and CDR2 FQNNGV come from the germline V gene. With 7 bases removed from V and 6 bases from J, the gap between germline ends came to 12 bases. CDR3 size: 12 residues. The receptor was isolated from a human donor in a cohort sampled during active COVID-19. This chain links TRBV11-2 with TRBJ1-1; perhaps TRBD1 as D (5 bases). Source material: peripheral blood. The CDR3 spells CASTQGRSEAFF. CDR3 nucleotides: TGTGCCAGCACCCAGGGCAGGTCTGAAGCTTTCTTT. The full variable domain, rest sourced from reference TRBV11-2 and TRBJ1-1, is EAGVAQSPRYKIIEKRQSVAFWCNPISGHATLYWYQQILGQGPKLLIQFQNNGVVDDSQLPKDRFSAERLKGVDSTLKIQPAKLEDSAVYLCASTQGRSEAFFGQGTRLTVV.